Ten or more counts support the clone carrying this T cell receptor (beta chain). The target antigen is unknown. The CDR3 is made up of 15 amino acids. J lost 6 bases, V lost 7 bases, and 6 bases had no gene match. In germline, CDR1 is MDHEN, CDR2 SYDVKM. The study collected blood at first hyperthyroidism diagnosis, before any ophthalmopathy symptoms arose. The data belong to a study of T cells in Graves' hyperthyroidism and ophthalmopathy. Amplification yielded TCR beta CDR3 regions, with RNA transcripts as the source. The TCR CDR3 was amplified in a first-round RT-PCR using the HTBI primer set. TCRdb re-called the multiplex PCR reads through MiXCR, storing one row per CDR3 protein. The sample has around 240,000 distinct CDR3 sequences; just over 14% are singletons. Findings and caveats of the study: Among thyroid clonotypes expanded above 0.001, most also appeared in blood.

The gene calls are TRBV28 and TRBJ2-2, with 12 nucleotides matching TRBD2. The TCR was taken from a woman in her thirties or forties with Graves' hyperthyroidism that later progressed to Graves' ophthalmopathy. What was sequenced was blood. The CDR3 here is CASTATSGSPGELFF. For the CDR3, the DNA is TGTGCCAGCACGGCGACTAGCGGGAGTCCCGGGGAGCTGTTTTTT.